This T cell receptor (beta chain) was found in a study of T cells after posttransplantation cyclophosphamide. Assay used: immunoSEQ multiplex PCR; TCRdb lists only in-frame clones, some missing. The table lists approximately 2,600 clones, with no singletons. Germline CDR1 is MNHEY and CDR2 is SVGEGT. The trim removed 6 bases at V and 7 bases at J, leaving 7 bases unmatched. The CDR3 length is 16 residues. Study-wide findings and caveats: Blood and skin or GI T cell repertoires showed limited TRB overlap. Later blood repertoires were often dominated by clones from the donor CD8+ memory compartment. Recipient CMV seropositivity and CMV reactivation strongly tracked TRB clonality.

By proportion, this clone is medium-sized. Its antigen is not known. Busulfan-fludarabine conditioning, marrow transplant, and cyclophosphamide on days +3 and +4 were administered. The clonotype originates from a female patient between 50 and 60 years old who received an allogeneic stem cell transplant from a related donor, was CMV-positive, and had no GVHD. Some of the T cells might come from the graft donor. The source material was PBMCs, sampled 32 days after allogeneic stem cell transplant with posttransplant cyclophosphamide. This sequence joins TRBV6-2 or TRBV6-3 and TRBJ2-1, with 15 bases identical to TRBD2. CDR3 residues: CASRLTGLAGGNEQFF. CDR3 bases: TGTGCCAGCAGACTTACGGGACTAGCGGGAGGAAATGAGCAGTTCTTC.